This T cell receptor (beta chain) came from a study of patients and donors after allogeneic stem cell transplantation. One entry per CDR3 protein results from TCRdb running MiXCR on the RT-PCR reads. The data show about 70,000 distinct CDR3 sequences, 26% seen once. This clonotype was sampled from a human donor who was either an allogeneic HSCT recipient or a stem cell or donor lymphocyte infusion donor (not recorded which). It is not recorded whose cells these are; they may come from a transplant donor. The sequencing sample was made of blood, either unsorted or a sorted T cell fraction (not recorded which).

For the CDR3, the DNA is TGCAGCGTTGAAGATTGGGGACAGCCTAACTATGGCTACACCTTC. Residues: CSVEDWGQPNYGYTF. J is TRBJ1-2 and V is TRBV29-1; 7 nucleotides line up with TRBD1. Germline values: CDR1 SQVTM, CDR2 ANQGSEA. V was pared by 0 bases and J by 0 bases, with 4 bases of the junction left unmatched. The CDR3 loop spans 15 amino acids.